The clone carrying this TCR beta chain appeared many times. Its antigen remains unidentified. Trimming took off 6 bases at V and 2 bases at J, with 10 bases between the two ends. This CDR3 is 13 amino acids long. CDR1 is LNHDA, CDR2 SQIVND, per germline (reference sequence). The data belong to a study of T cells in Graves' hyperthyroidism and ophthalmopathy. General observations from the study: By a 13 V-J model, ophthalmopathy was set apart from stable hyperthyroidism.

From RNA transcripts, TCR beta CDR3 regions were amplified. The TCR CDR3 first-round RT-PCR relied on the HTBI primer set. TCRdb ran MiXCR on the multiplex PCR reads and lists one entry per CDR3 protein. Among 300,000 to 500,000 distinct CDR3 sequences listed, about 15% were seen once. Graves' hyperthyroidism is called stable when ophthalmopathy does not progress within 18 months. In patients aged 18 to 65, hyperthyroidism was newly diagnosed, with duration under 2 months. The V and J genes are TRBV19 and TRBJ2-5, with D hard to call. The receptor was isolated from a woman aged 30 to 39 with Graves' hyperthyroidism. Sequenced: blood. Here the CDR3 DNA reads TGTGCCAGTAGACGGGCAGCTCAAGAGACCCAGTACTTC. It encodes CASRRAAQETQYF. The full variable domain, with the rest looked up from reference TRBV19 and TRBJ2-5, is DGGITQSPKYLFRKEGQNVTLSCEQNLNHDAMYWYRQDPGQGLRLIYYSQIVNDFQKGDIAEGYSVSREKKESFPLTVTSAQKNPTAFYLCASRRAAQETQYFGPGTRLLVL.